The 10 T cell receptor beta chains in this list originate from one sample, sequenced in a study of somatic mutations in cytotoxic T cells in rheumatoid arthritis. Here immunoSEQ multiplex PCR was the method, and the copy in TCRdb shows in-frame clones only, minus some. The repertoire holds 10,000 to 12,000 clones, with around 89% as singletons. The sequenced material came from CD4+ T cells sorted from blood. These receptors originate from a woman under 30 with rheumatoid arthritis.

The chain carries TRBV6-5 and TRBJ1-4; the match to TRBD1 covers 9 bases. The CDR3 has 15 residues. Germline-derived CDR1 and CDR2 are MNHEY and SVGAGI. V was pared by 0 bases and J by 6 bases, with 2 bases of the junction left unmatched. As DNA, the CDR3 is TGTGCCAGCAGTTACTCGAGGGACAGGGATGAAAAACTGTTTTTT. As protein: CASSYSRDRDEKLFF.

The rearrangement links TRBV5-6 to TRBJ1-1; the D gene is possibly TRBD1 (5 bases). Germline V gene sequence: CDR1 SGHDT, CDR2 YYEEEE. The CDR3 totals 13 residues. The V end was cut by 2 bases, the J end by 4 bases, with 9 bases between. The DNA of the CDR3 is TGTGCCAGCAGCTTCACAGGTGGCACTGAAGCTTTCTTT. Translation gives CASSFTGGTEAFF.

V gene TRBV30 combines with J gene TRBJ2-3; 8 nucleotides align to TRBD2. The germline V gene has CDR1 GTSNPN and CDR2 SVGIG (reference sequence). J gave up 4 bases and V 3 bases, and 9 bases lay outside the gene matches. This CDR3 spans 15 amino acids. The CDR3 bases are TGTGCCTGGAGCGGTGACGGGGGGGTATCAGATACGCAGTATTTT. Protein product: CAWSGDGGVSDTQYF.

The gene calls are TRBV18 and TRBJ1-1; 7 nucleotides align to TRBD1. Germline V lookup: CDR1 KGHSH, CDR2 LQKENI. V lost 3 bases, J lost 0 bases, and 7 bases stayed unmatched. This CDR3 is built from 16 residues. The DNA for the CDR3 is TGTGCCAGCTCACCCCGGGACAGCCGAATGAACACTGAAGCTTTCTTT. Translation: CASSPRDSRMNTEAFF.

The rearrangement uses TRBV7-8 and TRBJ1-1; TRBD1 matches at 7 bases. V lost 3 bases and J lost 3; bases outside the gene matches: 10. The germline CDR1 and CDR2 sequences are SGHVS and FQNEAQ. This CDR3 comprises 16 residues. The CDR3 DNA reads as TGTGCCAGCAGCTTTTTTAATCGGGACAGCGACACTGAAGCTTTCTTT. This sequence encodes CASSFFNRDSDTEAFF.

The CDR3 loop reads CAWSALRAGGADEQFF. In nucleotides, the CDR3 is TGTGCCTGGAGTGCCCTCCGAGCGGGAGGGGCCGATGAGCAGTTCTTC. The chain employs TRBV30 and TRBJ2-1; 10 bases are a match to TRBD2. CDR3 length equals 16 residues. J gave up 8 bases and V 1 base, and 11 bases lay outside the gene matches. CDR1 GTSNPN and CDR2 SVGIG come from the germline V gene (reference sequence).

The chain has TRBV7-9 and TRBJ2-3; 9 nucleotides match TRBD2. With V trimmed by 1 base and J by 2 bases, 7 bases remained unmatched. Germline V CDR1 and CDR2: SEHNR, FQNEAQ (reference sequence). The CDR3 has 17 residues. CDR3 DNA sequence: TGTGCCAGCAGCTTAGAGGCTAGCGGGGTGTACACAGATACGCAGTATTTT. Protein product: CASSLEASGVYTDTQYF.

J is TRBJ2-7 and V is TRBV30; possibly TRBD2 for D (6 bases). CDR1 and CDR2 (germline): GTSNPN, SVGIG (reference sequence). The CDR3 has 15 amino acids. Trimming removed 2 bases from V and 1 base from J, with 15 bases in between. CDR3 nucleotide sequence: TGTGCCTGGAGTCGACGGACTATTTCATCCTACGAGCAGTACTTC. It is translated as CAWSRRTISSYEQYF.

The V gene is TRBV19, the J gene TRBJ2-6; 14 bases map to TRBD2. The CDR3 contains 18 residues. V was clipped by 7 bases and J by 0 bases; unmatched bases: 5. From germline, CDR1 is LNHDA and CDR2 SQIVND (reference sequence). CDR3 loop: CASTSGTSGGSGANVLTF. The CDR3 DNA reads TGTGCCAGTACCTCCGGGACTAGCGGGGGCTCTGGGGCCAACGTCCTGACTTTC.

The chain joins TRBV11-2 to TRBJ2-1; the match to TRBD2 covers 11 bases. V lost 4 bases and J lost 7; bases outside the gene matches: 9. This CDR3 has 16 amino acids. Germline CDR1 SGHAT, CDR2 FQNNGV. CDR3 amino acids: CASSSRLAGSGNEQFF. CDR3 sequence (DNA): TGTGCCAGCAGCTCCCGACTAGCGGGGTCGGGGAATGAGCAGTTCTTC.